The present entry profiles one T cell receptor (beta chain) with its context. The antigen is undetermined. Trimming cost V 2 bases and J 5 bases, with 15 bases left between them. CDR1 and CDR2 (germline): LNHDA, SQIVND (reference sequence). This CDR3 contains 15 residues. TCRdb called the 5' RACE reads again in MiXCR, with one record for every CDR3 protein. This sample has 310,000 or so distinct CDR3 sequences, with approximately 7% found just once. These data are taken from a study of T cells after yellow fever vaccination. Study-level background: Preparation of fractions with low cell numbers was performed using SMART-Seq v4 Ultra Low Input.

Study-level points and caveats: Contaminating bulk clonotypes could be abundant in FACS-sorted repertoires. A limited proportion of clonotypes was detected within both the CD4 and CD8 compartments.

This material consisted of PBMCs, taken roughly seven weeks after the first yellow fever vaccination. The receptor comes from a man aged 18 to 35 who received the YFV17D yellow fever vaccine. The chain couples TRBV19 to TRBJ2-5, with D perhaps TRBD2 (6 bases). The DNA for the CDR3 is TGTGCCAGTAGTATATCCCCGACTAGACCGGAGACCCAGTACTTC. Translation gives CASSISPTRPETQYF. The full variable domain, in which reference TRBV19 and TRBJ2-5 provide the parts outside the CDR3, is DGGITQSPKYLFRKEGQNVTLSCEQNLNHDAMYWYRQDPGQGLRLIYYSQIVNDFQKGDIAEGYSVSREKKESFPLTVTSAQKNPTAFYLCASSISPTRPETQYFGPGTRLLVL.